Included here is one TCR beta chain sequence, with context. J was trimmed by 1 base and V by 1 base; bases with no gene match: 7. Germline V gives CDR1 LGHNA, CDR2 YNFKEQ. This CDR3 region has 16 residues. This entry belongs to a study of blood T cells in healthy people across ages. Then a second PCR, running roughly 7 to 11 cycles, was carried out with a sample-barcoded 5' primer and a J-beta primer mix. TCRdb analysed the 5' RACE reads with MiXCR anew, one entry per CDR3 protein. In the table there are approximately 800,000 distinct CDR3 sequences, 20% to 25% of which are singletons. Another study also made use of these data, one on T cells of mothers and their children.

This TCR was sampled from a boy between 10 and 17 years old in good health. The gene calls are TRBV4-2 and TRBJ2-7; 7 positions match TRBD2. The material sequenced was blood. The CDR3 loop reads CASSQVDPSGSYEQYF. The DNA of the CDR3 is TGTGCCAGCAGCCAAGTAGATCCTAGCGGTTCCTACGAGCAGTACTTC.